This TCR beta chain was identified during a study of cytomegalovirus exposure and HLA in healthy donors. General study results and limits: Earlier analysis looked at TCR beta V segments, and most were productive about 90% or about 30% of the time. When analyzed later, the rates of TCR association showed variation by HLA locus, with DRB1 the most and HLA-C the fewest.

The sample holds one count of this clone. Its target is unknown. Amplification used 60 Vbeta primers and 13 Jbeta primers. Assay: immunoSEQ multiplex PCR; the TCRdb copy retains only in-frame clones and omits some. The repertoire holds roughly 43,000 clones, with around 77% as singletons. Germline V lookup: CDR1 MGHRA, CDR2 YSYEKL. This CDR3 region has 15 residues. Trimming left V 4 bases short and J 4 bases short, with 16 bases between. The sequence derives from a man aged 25-45 years in good health and CMV-seronegative. The sample taken for sequencing was PBMCs. The V and J genes are TRBV4-1 and TRBJ1-1; no firm D call. The CDR3 protein is CASSPVDRPGTEAFF. The CDR3 DNA reads as TGCGCCAGCAGCCCAGTTGATAGACCGGGCACTGAAGCTTTCTTT.